The sequence of this TCR beta chain was determined in a study of blood T cell repertoires in COVID-19. Study summary: The United States, Italy and Spain were the sources of the acute and convalescent COVID-19 samples. In each case, the material was cDNA or gDNA derived from T cells, B-cell-depleted T cells, or PBMCs.

In the source study's methods: By means of reference gene primer amplification, nucleated cell counts were estimated. Sequencing used immunoSEQ multiplex PCR; TCRdb keeps in-frame clones, though not all of them. That table is the source of V, J and clone size, and D and trimming were worked out from the DNA. The repertoire includes 90,000 to 150,000 clones, roughly nine tenths of them detected once, and approximately 7.2% sits in the top ten. The CDR3 is 14 residues long. The V gene lost 2 bases and the J gene lost 4 bases, with 9 bases spanning the gap. CDR1 and CDR2 from the germline V gene are MGHRA and YSYEKL.

The rearrangement joins TRBV4-1 to TRBJ1-3; D call uncertain. This receptor was taken from a man between 65 and 85 years old who had recovered from COVID-19. The sample taken for sequencing was peripheral blood. The CDR3: CASSQNSAGNTIYF. The DNA for the CDR3 is TGCGCCAGCAGCCAAAACAGTGCCGGAAACACCATATATTTT.